A selection of T cell receptor beta chains follows, all from one sample in a study of cytomegalovirus exposure and HLA in healthy donors. Produced via immunoSEQ multiplex PCR; TCRdb's table is partial and in-frame only. The sample includes some 100,000 clones, 60% to 85% of them seen just once. The material sequenced was PBMCs. These receptors were collected from a man in his fifties in good health and CMV-seropositive. Each CDR3 is given without its conserved first and last residue. Clone size is stated in some rows and not others, as once, few, many or a class when expanded.

J: TRBJ1-3
size: .
V: TRBV28
CDR3: ASTRGRSARPGNTIY

J: .
size: .
V: TRBV7-6
CDR3: ASSPRTGYEQY

J: TRBJ2-7
size: .
V: TRBV6-5
CDR3: ASSYSRQEPSYEQY

J: TRBJ2-5
size: .
V: TRBV9
CDR3: ASSVAEYSFPETQY

J: TRBJ2-7
size: .
V: TRBV7-2
CDR3: ASSLVGEGSYEQY

J: TRBJ2-6
size: .
V: TRBV5-1
CDR3: ASSLTGDGANVLT

J: TRBJ1-1
size: once
V: TRBV14
CDR3: ASSQDGVRGAF

J: TRBJ1-5
size: .
V: TRBV27
CDR3: ASSLRGNNQPQH

J: TRBJ2-1
size: .
V: TRBV5-6
CDR3: ASSFTSRNEQF

J: TRBJ2-7
size: .
V: TRBV4-2
CDR3: ASSQGQATYEQY

J: TRBJ2-7
size: .
V: TRBV6-6
CDR3: ASRVGTGAVEQY

J: TRBJ1-1
size: .
V: TRBV7-9
CDR3: ASSGNAGSLNTEAF

J: TRBJ2-7
size: .
V: TRBV28
CDR3: ASSTVGTGYEQY